This is a list of T cell receptor beta chains from one sample in a study of blood T cell repertoires in COVID-19. Using immunoSEQ multiplex PCR, the repertoire was profiled, and TCRdb retains in-frame clones only, with some absent. Of 95,000 to 120,000 clones listed, 70% to 90% were seen once; the top ten hold roughly 8.4%. Sequencing was carried out using peripheral blood. The receptors were gathered from a woman in her sixties or seventies who had recovered from COVID-19. CDR3s include the opening cysteine and the closing phenylalanine or tryptophan. A D gene is named only where the DNA matches it firmly. Some rows have no size entry. The others give once, few or many, or a class for an expanded clone.

v_call: TRBV30
j_call: TRBJ1-5
clone_size: .
d_call: TRBD1
cdr3_nt: TGTGCCTGGAGTGTACGGACTGCGACAGGGGGTAATCAGCCCCAGCATTTT
cdr3_aa: CAWSVRTATGGNQPQHF

v_call: TRBV7-8
j_call: TRBJ1-1
clone_size: .
d_call: .
cdr3_nt: TGTGCCAGCAGCCCTCCGGAGGTCCGAAACAAAGCTTTCTTT
cdr3_aa: CASSPPEVRNKAFF

v_call: TRBV19
j_call: TRBJ1-2
clone_size: .
d_call: TRBD1
cdr3_nt: TGTGCCAGTAGTATGACAGGGTACTATGGCTACACCTTC
cdr3_aa: CASSMTGYYGYTF

v_call: TRBV4-2
j_call: TRBJ2-5
clone_size: .
d_call: TRBD2
cdr3_nt: TGTGCCAGCAGCCAAGGGAGCGGGGGGGGTGAAGAGACCCAGTACTTC
cdr3_aa: CASSQGSGGGEETQYF

v_call: TRBV10-3
j_call: TRBJ2-5
clone_size: .
d_call: TRBD2
cdr3_nt: TGTGCCATCAGTGAGTCGACTAGCGCCGAGGCCCAGTACTTC
cdr3_aa: CAISESTSAEAQYF

v_call: TRBV30
j_call: TRBJ2-3
clone_size: .
d_call: .
cdr3_nt: TGTGCCTGGAGGGAGGGGGGGCTCCGCACAGATACGCAGTATTTT
cdr3_aa: CAWREGGLRTDTQYF

v_call: TRBV7-6
j_call: TRBJ2-3
clone_size: .
d_call: .
cdr3_nt: TGTGCCAGCAGCCTCCAGGTTGGAGATACGCAGTATTTT
cdr3_aa: CASSLQVGDTQYF

v_call: TRBV7-8
j_call: TRBJ1-6
clone_size: .
d_call: .
cdr3_nt: TGTGCCAGCAGCTTAGAGCGACAGCATAATTCACCCCTCCACTTT
cdr3_aa: CASSLERQHNSPLHF

v_call: TRBV5-4
j_call: TRBJ2-5
clone_size: .
d_call: .
cdr3_nt: TGTGCCAGCAGGTCAGGCACCAGGGAGACCCAGTACTTC
cdr3_aa: CASRSGTRETQYF

v_call: TRBV11-1
j_call: TRBJ2-1
clone_size: .
d_call: .
cdr3_nt: TGTGCCAGCAGGCGATCGCCGGGGAGCTCCTACAATGAGCAGTTCTTC
cdr3_aa: CASRRSPGSSYNEQFF

v_call: TRBV10-3
j_call: TRBJ1-1
clone_size: .
d_call: .
cdr3_nt: TGTGCCATCAGTGATGGGGGGTCCTACACTGAAGCTTTCTTT
cdr3_aa: CAISDGGSYTEAFF

v_call: TRBV27
j_call: TRBJ1-1
clone_size: once
d_call: .
cdr3_nt: TGTGCCAGCAGGAACACAGGGAGCTACACTGAAGCTTTCTTT
cdr3_aa: CASRNTGSYTEAFF

v_call: TRBV5-4
j_call: TRBJ2-1
clone_size: .
d_call: TRBD2
cdr3_nt: TGTGCCAGCAGCTTGGACGGCCCTAGCGGCCACAATGAGCAGTTCTTC
cdr3_aa: CASSLDGPSGHNEQFF

v_call: TRBV28
j_call: TRBJ1-6
clone_size: .
d_call: .
cdr3_nt: TGTGCCAGCAGTCCCCCGGATTCACCCCTCCACTTT
cdr3_aa: CASSPPDSPLHF

v_call: TRBV19
j_call: TRBJ1-5
clone_size: .
d_call: .
cdr3_nt: TGTGCCAGTAGGAGGACACTCGACGGGCAGCCCCAGCATTTT
cdr3_aa: CASRRTLDGQPQHF

v_call: TRBV7-2
j_call: TRBJ1-5
clone_size: few
d_call: .
cdr3_nt: TGTGCCAGCAGCTTAGAGACAGGTCTCAATCAGCCCCAGCATTTT
cdr3_aa: CASSLETGLNQPQHF

v_call: TRBV2
j_call: TRBJ2-7
clone_size: once
d_call: TRBD2
cdr3_nt: TGTGCCAGCAGTGACCCGGGACTAGCGGGAGGTCGCGAGCAGTACTTC
cdr3_aa: CASSDPGLAGGREQYF

v_call: TRBV28
j_call: TRBJ1-2
clone_size: .
d_call: TRBD1
cdr3_nt: TGTGCCAGCAGTTTTCCCCTTTTAGGGCAGGGGGACTATGGCTACACCTTC
cdr3_aa: CASSFPLLGQGDYGYTF

v_call: TRBV12-3/TRBV12-4
j_call: TRBJ2-6
clone_size: .
d_call: .
cdr3_nt: TGTGCCAGCCAGGGGACTGGGGCCAACGTCCTGACTTTC
cdr3_aa: CASQGTGANVLTF

v_call: TRBV5-4
j_call: TRBJ2-3
clone_size: .
d_call: .
cdr3_nt: TGTGCCAGCAGCTTAACGGGGATCACAGATACGCAGTATTTT
cdr3_aa: CASSLTGITDTQYF

v_call: TRBV7-2
j_call: TRBJ1-4
clone_size: .
d_call: TRBD1
cdr3_nt: TGTGCCAGCAGCCTGGAGGGGACAGGGGATGAAAAACTGTTTTTT
cdr3_aa: CASSLEGTGDEKLFF

v_call: TRBV7-2
j_call: TRBJ2-7
clone_size: .
d_call: .
cdr3_nt: TGTGCCAGCAGCCCCGGTCTACCCAGGGGCGACGAGCAGTACTTC
cdr3_aa: CASSPGLPRGDEQYF

v_call: TRBV10-3
j_call: TRBJ2-7
clone_size: few
d_call: TRBD1
cdr3_nt: TGTGCCACCGGGACAGGGGCCTCCTACGAGCAGTACTTC
cdr3_aa: CATGTGASYEQYF

v_call: TRBV6-5
j_call: TRBJ2-7
clone_size: once
d_call: .
cdr3_nt: TGTGCCAGCAAGAGGGATTCTGGTAGCTCCTACGAGCAGTACTTC
cdr3_aa: CASKRDSGSSYEQYF

v_call: TRBV2
j_call: TRBJ1-1
clone_size: few
d_call: .
cdr3_nt: TGTGCCAGCTCCCAGAACACTGAAGCTTTCTTT
cdr3_aa: CASSQNTEAFF

v_call: TRBV27
j_call: TRBJ2-2
clone_size: .
d_call: .
cdr3_nt: TGTGCCAGCAGTTGGAGGGGCCGGAACACCGGGGAGCTGTTTTTT
cdr3_aa: CASSWRGRNTGELFF

v_call: TRBV24-1
j_call: TRBJ2-5
clone_size: .
d_call: .
cdr3_nt: TGTGCCACCAGTGATTTGGGGACAACTGTGCGGCAAGAGACCCAGTACTTC
cdr3_aa: CATSDLGTTVRQETQYF

v_call: TRBV6-2/TRBV6-3
j_call: TRBJ1-5
clone_size: .
d_call: .
cdr3_nt: TGTGCCAGCAGCGTCTTTTATAGCAATCAGCCCCAGCATTTT
cdr3_aa: CASSVFYSNQPQHF

v_call: TRBV6-5
j_call: TRBJ1-4
clone_size: .
d_call: TRBD1
cdr3_nt: TGTGCCAGCGGTTGGCCGGGACAGGTTAATGAAAAACTGTTTTTT
cdr3_aa: CASGWPGQVNEKLFF

v_call: TRBV19
j_call: TRBJ2-3
clone_size: .
d_call: .
cdr3_nt: TGTGCCAGTAGTCCCCCCGGTCCGAAACCTACCACAGATACGCAGTATTTT
cdr3_aa: CASSPPGPKPTTDTQYF

v_call: TRBV19
j_call: TRBJ2-3
clone_size: .
d_call: TRBD2
cdr3_nt: TGTGCCGGACAACCCGGGACTAACACAGATACGCAGTATTTT
cdr3_aa: CAGQPGTNTDTQYF

v_call: TRBV7-2
j_call: TRBJ2-7
clone_size: .
d_call: .
cdr3_nt: TGTGCCAGCAGCCTTTCGTCGGCGGGTGCCCGCTACGAGCAGTACTTC
cdr3_aa: CASSLSSAGARYEQYF

v_call: TRBV7-3
j_call: TRBJ2-3
clone_size: .
d_call: TRBD2
cdr3_nt: TGTGCCAGCAGCTTTAGCGGGAGAGGCACAGATACGCAGTATTTT
cdr3_aa: CASSFSGRGTDTQYF

v_call: TRBV30
j_call: TRBJ2-5
clone_size: .
d_call: TRBD1
cdr3_nt: TGTGCCTGGAGTCTAAAGGGGGCAGAGGAGACCCAGTACTTC
cdr3_aa: CAWSLKGAEETQYF

v_call: TRBV19
j_call: TRBJ2-1
clone_size: .
d_call: TRBD1
cdr3_nt: TGTGCCAGTAGTATAGGGGCAGGGGGCCGTTCCTACAATGAGCAGTTCTTC
cdr3_aa: CASSIGAGGRSYNEQFF

v_call: TRBV28
j_call: TRBJ1-5
clone_size: .
d_call: TRBD1
cdr3_nt: TGTGCCAGCAGACAGGGGAGAATCAATCAGCCCCAGCATTTT
cdr3_aa: CASRQGRINQPQHF

v_call: TRBV5-5
j_call: TRBJ2-2
clone_size: once
d_call: .
cdr3_nt: TGTGCCAGCAGCTTGGGGCTAGCGAACACCGGGGAGCTGTTTTTT
cdr3_aa: CASSLGLANTGELFF

v_call: TRBV10-3
j_call: TRBJ2-5
clone_size: once
d_call: .
cdr3_nt: TGTGCCATCAGTGAGTCCCAGGGGCACGAGACCCAGTACTTC
cdr3_aa: CAISESQGHETQYF

v_call: TRBV7-9
j_call: TRBJ2-1
clone_size: .
d_call: .
cdr3_nt: TGTGCCAGCAGCCTCCGGGGGAGCTCCTACAATGAGCAGTTCTTC
cdr3_aa: CASSLRGSSYNEQFF

v_call: TRBV7-6
j_call: TRBJ2-5
clone_size: .
d_call: TRBD2
cdr3_nt: TGTGCCAGCAGCTTAGTCGTAGCGGGGGGGGAAGAGACCCAGTACTTC
cdr3_aa: CASSLVVAGGEETQYF

v_call: TRBV24-1
j_call: TRBJ1-4
clone_size: .
d_call: TRBD1
cdr3_nt: TGTGCCACCAGTGAGGGACAGGGGGAGAATGAAAAACTGTTTTTT
cdr3_aa: CATSEGQGENEKLFF

v_call: TRBV10-3
j_call: TRBJ2-3
clone_size: .
d_call: .
cdr3_nt: TGTGCCATCACCCCGGGGGACACAGATACGCAGTATTTT
cdr3_aa: CAITPGDTDTQYF